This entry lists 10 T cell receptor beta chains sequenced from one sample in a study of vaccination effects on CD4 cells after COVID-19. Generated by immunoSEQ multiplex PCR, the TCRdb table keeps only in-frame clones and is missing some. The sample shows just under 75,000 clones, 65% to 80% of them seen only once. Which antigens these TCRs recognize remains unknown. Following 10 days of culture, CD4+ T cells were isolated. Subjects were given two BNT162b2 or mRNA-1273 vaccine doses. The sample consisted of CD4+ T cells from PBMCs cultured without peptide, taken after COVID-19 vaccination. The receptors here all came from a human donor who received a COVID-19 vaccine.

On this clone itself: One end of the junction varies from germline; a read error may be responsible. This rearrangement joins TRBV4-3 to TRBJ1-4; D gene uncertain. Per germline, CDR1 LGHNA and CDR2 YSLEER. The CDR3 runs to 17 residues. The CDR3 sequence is CASSQEKIRAYNQKLFF. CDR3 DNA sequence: TGCGCCAGCAGCCAAGAAAAAATCCGGGCCTATAATCAAAAACTGTTTTTT.

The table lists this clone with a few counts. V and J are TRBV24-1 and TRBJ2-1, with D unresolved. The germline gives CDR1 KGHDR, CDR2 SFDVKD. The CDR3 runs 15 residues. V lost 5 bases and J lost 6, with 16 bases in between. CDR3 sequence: CATSVPLDGSNEQFF. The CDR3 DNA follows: TGTGCCACCAGTGTCCCCCTCGACGGTTCCAATGAGCAGTTCTTC.

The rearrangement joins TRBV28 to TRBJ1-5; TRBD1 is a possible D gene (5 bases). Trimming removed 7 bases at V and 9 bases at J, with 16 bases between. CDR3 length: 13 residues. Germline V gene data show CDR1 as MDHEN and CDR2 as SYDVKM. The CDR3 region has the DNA TGTGCCAGCAATCAAGCAGGGAGCGGGCCCCAGCATTTT. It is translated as CASNQAGSGPQHF.

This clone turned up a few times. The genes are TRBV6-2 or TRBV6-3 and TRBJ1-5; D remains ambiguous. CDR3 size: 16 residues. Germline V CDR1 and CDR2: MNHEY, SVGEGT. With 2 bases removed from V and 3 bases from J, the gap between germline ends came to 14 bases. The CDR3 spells CASSYRFRTYNQPQHF. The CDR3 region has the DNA TGTGCCAGCAGTTACAGATTTCGGACCTACAATCAGCCCCAGCATTTT.

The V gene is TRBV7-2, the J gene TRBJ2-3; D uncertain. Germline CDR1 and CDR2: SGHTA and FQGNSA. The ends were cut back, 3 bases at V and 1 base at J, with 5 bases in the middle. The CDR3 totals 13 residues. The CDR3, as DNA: TGTGCCAGCAGCTTCGAACGCACAGATACGCAGTATTTT. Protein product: CASSFERTDTQYF.

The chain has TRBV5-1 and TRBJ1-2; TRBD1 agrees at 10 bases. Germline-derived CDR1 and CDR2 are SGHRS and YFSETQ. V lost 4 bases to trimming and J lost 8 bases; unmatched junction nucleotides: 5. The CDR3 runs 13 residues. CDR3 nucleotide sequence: TGCGCCAGCAGCATCGGACAGGGGGGAGGCTACACCTTC. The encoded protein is CASSIGQGGGYTF.

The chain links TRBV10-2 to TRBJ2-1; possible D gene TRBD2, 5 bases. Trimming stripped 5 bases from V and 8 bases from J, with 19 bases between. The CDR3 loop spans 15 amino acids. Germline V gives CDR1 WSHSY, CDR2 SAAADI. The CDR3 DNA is TGCGCCAGCAGTAGGACCCACCCCCCCGGGGATGAGCAGTTCTTC. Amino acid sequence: CASSRTHPPGDEQFF.

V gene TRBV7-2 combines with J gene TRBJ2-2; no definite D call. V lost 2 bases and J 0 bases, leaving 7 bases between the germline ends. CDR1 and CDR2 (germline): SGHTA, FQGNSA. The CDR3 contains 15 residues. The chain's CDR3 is CASSLRSANTGELFF. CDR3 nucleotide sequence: TGTGCCAGCAGCTTACGTTCAGCGAACACCGGGGAGCTGTTTTTT.

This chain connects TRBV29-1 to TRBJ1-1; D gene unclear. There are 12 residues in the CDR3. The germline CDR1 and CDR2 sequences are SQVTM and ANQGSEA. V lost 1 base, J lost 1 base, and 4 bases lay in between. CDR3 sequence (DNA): TGCAGCGTTGAAGCAGAGAACACTGAAGCTTTCTTT. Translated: CSVEAENTEAFF.

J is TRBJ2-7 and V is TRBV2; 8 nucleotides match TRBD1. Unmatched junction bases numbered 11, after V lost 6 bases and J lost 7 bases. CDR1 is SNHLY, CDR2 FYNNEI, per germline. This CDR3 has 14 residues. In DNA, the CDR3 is TGTGCCAGCAGACCCGGACAGGGTTCTTGGGAGCAGTACGTC. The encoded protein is CASRPGQGSWEQYV.